These T cell receptor beta chains were read from a single sample in a study of T cell repertoires in cytomegalovirus infection. Via MiXCR, TCRdb re-called the reads, giving one row per CDR3 protein. Among around 310,000 distinct CDR3 sequences listed, around 29% were seen once. No antigen has been assigned to these receptors. This specimen was cultured PBMCs, taken from culture after CMV antigen stimulation. The source is a human donor in good health (CMV status not recorded). Some clones in this sample may be carry-over from other donors' samples. The CDR3 runs from the conserved cysteine through the conserved F or W. A D gene is named only where the DNA matches it firmly. Some rows mark clone size as missing; the rest say once, few, many or name a class of expanded clone.

j_gene: TRBJ2-1; abundance: -; v_gene: TRBV24-1; d_gene: TRBD1; CDR3aa: CATSDRQGDSYNEQFF; CDR3nt: TGTGCCACCAGTGATCGACAGGGGGATTCCTACAATGAGCAGTTCTTC
j_gene: TRBJ2-1; abundance: few; v_gene: TRBV7-6; d_gene: TRBD2; CDR3aa: CASSLRGTSRYNEQFF; CDR3nt: TGTGCCAGCAGCTTAAGGGGGACTAGCAGGTACAATGAGCAGTTCTTC
j_gene: TRBJ2-6; abundance: few; v_gene: TRBV7-9; d_gene: TRBD1; CDR3aa: CASSLIQWTGGSPGANVLTF; CDR3nt: TGTGCCAGCAGCTTAATCCAATGGACAGGGGGTAGCCCTGGGGCCAACGTCCTGACTTTC
j_gene: TRBJ2-1; abundance: few; v_gene: TRBV9; d_gene: TRBD2; CDR3aa: CASSPSTSGYYNEQFF; CDR3nt: TGTGCCAGCAGCCCCTCCACTAGCGGGTACTACAATGAGCAGTTCTTC
j_gene: TRBJ2-5; abundance: -; v_gene: TRBV19; d_gene: -; CDR3aa: CASGKRKETQYF; CDR3nt: TGTGCCAGTGGGAAGAGAAAAGAGACCCAGTACTTC
j_gene: TRBJ2-2; abundance: few; v_gene: TRBV28; d_gene: -; CDR3aa: CASSTTTANTGELFF; CDR3nt: TGTGCCAGCAGTACAACGACAGCGAACACCGGGGAGCTGTTTTTT
j_gene: TRBJ2-5; abundance: -; v_gene: TRBV2; d_gene: -; CDR3aa: CASSERWVQETQYF; CDR3nt: TGTGCCAGCAGTGAACGCTGGGTACAAGAGACCCAGTACTTC
j_gene: TRBJ1-1; abundance: few; v_gene: TRBV6-4; d_gene: -; CDR3aa: CASSRDLPPEAFF; CDR3nt: TGTGCCAGCAGCAGGGACCTACCGCCTGAAGCTTTCTTT
j_gene: TRBJ1-1; abundance: -; v_gene: TRBV2; d_gene: -; CDR3aa: CASTSDRKNTEAFF; CDR3nt: TGTGCCAGCACCTCGGACAGAAAGAACACTGAAGCTTTCTTT
j_gene: TRBJ2-3; abundance: many; v_gene: TRBV7-6; d_gene: -; CDR3aa: CASSLSGKSDTQYF; CDR3nt: TGTGCCAGCAGCTTAAGTGGAAAGTCAGATACGCAGTATTTT
j_gene: TRBJ2-7; abundance: few; v_gene: TRBV2; d_gene: -; CDR3aa: CASSFPPYEQYF; CDR3nt: TGTGCCAGCAGCTTCCCGCCCTACGAGCAGTACTTC
j_gene: TRBJ2-1; abundance: -; v_gene: TRBV10-3; d_gene: -; CDR3aa: CAIREDGSSYNEQFF; CDR3nt: TGTGCCATCAGGGAGGACGGAAGCTCCTACAATGAGCAGTTCTTC
j_gene: TRBJ2-1; abundance: -; v_gene: TRBV20-1; d_gene: -; CDR3aa: CSARGQPLSSYNEQFF; CDR3nt: TGCAGTGCTAGAGGACAGCCCTTAAGCTCCTACAATGAGCAGTTCTTC
j_gene: TRBJ2-2; abundance: -; v_gene: TRBV18; d_gene: -; CDR3aa: CASSPSRVGGELFF; CDR3nt: TGTGCCAGCTCACCATCCAGGGTTGGCGGGGAGCTGTTTTTT
j_gene: TRBJ2-3; abundance: -; v_gene: TRBV11-2; d_gene: TRBD2; CDR3aa: CASSWTSPRKDTQYF; CDR3nt: TGTGCCAGCAGCTGGACTAGTCCCCGCAAGGATACGCAGTATTTT
j_gene: TRBJ2-5; abundance: many; v_gene: TRBV6-1; d_gene: TRBD1; CDR3aa: CASEQGLMQETQYF; CDR3nt: TGTGCCAGCGAACAGGGGTTGATGCAAGAGACCCAGTACTTC
j_gene: TRBJ1-1; abundance: -; v_gene: TRBV7-6; d_gene: -; CDR3aa: CASSLADMNTEAFF; CDR3nt: TGTGCCAGCAGCTTAGCGGACATGAACACTGAAGCTTTCTTT
j_gene: TRBJ2-3; abundance: -; v_gene: TRBV10-3; d_gene: -; CDR3aa: CAMGSADTQYF; CDR3nt: TGTGCCATGGGAAGCGCAGATACGCAGTATTTT
j_gene: TRBJ1-6; abundance: -; v_gene: TRBV15; d_gene: -; CDR3aa: CATRGDSSPLHF; CDR3nt: TGTGCCACCAGAGGGGATAGTTCACCCCTCCACTTT
j_gene: TRBJ1-1; abundance: -; v_gene: TRBV5-1; d_gene: TRBD1; CDR3aa: CASSSGFQGARTEAFF; CDR3nt: TGCGCCAGCAGCTCGGGCTTTCAGGGGGCGCGAACTGAAGCTTTCTTT
j_gene: TRBJ1-3; abundance: -; v_gene: TRBV29-1; d_gene: -; CDR3aa: CSVSGLYSGNTIYF; CDR3nt: TGCAGCGTCTCCGGACTGTACTCTGGAAACACCATATATTTT
j_gene: TRBJ2-1; abundance: few; v_gene: TRBV28; d_gene: TRBD2; CDR3aa: CASSSIGGLAVYNEQFF; CDR3nt: TGTGCCAGCAGTTCTATTGGCGGGCTAGCGGTCTACAATGAGCAGTTCTTC
j_gene: TRBJ1-4; abundance: few; v_gene: TRBV10-3; d_gene: TRBD1; CDR3aa: CAISESSGQGAEKLFF; CDR3nt: TGTGCCATCAGTGAGTCGTCGGGACAGGGGGCTGAAAAACTGTTTTTT
j_gene: TRBJ1-2; abundance: -; v_gene: TRBV5-3; d_gene: -; CDR3aa: CASSLSAIANYGYTF; CDR3nt: TGTGCCAGCAGCTTGAGTGCTATAGCTAACTATGGCTACACCTTC
j_gene: TRBJ2-3; abundance: -; v_gene: TRBV5-1; d_gene: -; CDR3aa: CASSLEPLVSRTQYF; CDR3nt: TGCGCCAGCAGCTTGGAGCCCCTAGTTTCTCGTACGCAGTATTTT
j_gene: TRBJ1-2; abundance: few; v_gene: TRBV7-9; d_gene: -; CDR3aa: CASSLGNSRGFDGYTF; CDR3nt: TGTGCCAGCAGCTTAGGCAATAGTAGGGGGTTCGATGGCTACACCTTC
j_gene: TRBJ1-1; abundance: many; v_gene: TRBV7-2; d_gene: TRBD1; CDR3aa: CASSRGRVTEAFF; CDR3nt: TGTGCCAGCAGCAGGGGGCGGGTCACTGAAGCTTTCTTT
j_gene: TRBJ1-2; abundance: -; v_gene: TRBV14; d_gene: TRBD1; CDR3aa: CASSHRTGGEGYTF; CDR3nt: TGTGCCAGCAGCCACCGGACAGGCGGGGAAGGCTACACCTTC
j_gene: TRBJ2-2; abundance: -; v_gene: TRBV19; d_gene: -; CDR3aa: CASSIAAGPTGELFF; CDR3nt: TGTGCCAGTAGTATAGCCGCGGGGCCGACCGGGGAGCTGTTTTTT
j_gene: TRBJ2-2; abundance: -; v_gene: TRBV29-1; d_gene: -; CDR3aa: CSVDARGRSTGELFF; CDR3nt: TGCAGCGTCGATGCCCGGGGTCGAAGCACCGGGGAGCTGTTTTTT
j_gene: TRBJ1-1; abundance: many; v_gene: TRBV7-2; d_gene: -; CDR3aa: CASSTRRDTEAFF; CDR3nt: TGTGCCAGCAGCACACGGCGGGACACTGAAGCTTTCTTT
j_gene: TRBJ1-5; abundance: -; v_gene: TRBV19; d_gene: -; CDR3aa: CASSGRKSNQPQHF; CDR3nt: TGTGCCAGTAGCGGCAGAAAAAGCAATCAGCCCCAGCATTTT
j_gene: TRBJ1-4; abundance: -; v_gene: TRBV23-1; d_gene: -; CDR3aa: CASSQSSQTEKLFF; CDR3nt: TGCGCCAGCAGTCAATCGAGCCAGACTGAAAAACTGTTTTTT
j_gene: TRBJ1-4; abundance: -; v_gene: TRBV20-1; d_gene: -; CDR3aa: CSAREPRGREKLFF; CDR3nt: TGCAGTGCTAGAGAACCGAGGGGAAGGGAAAAACTGTTTTTT
j_gene: TRBJ1-3; abundance: -; v_gene: TRBV12-3/TRBV12-4; d_gene: TRBD1; CDR3aa: CASTEGAGSGNTIYF; CDR3nt: TGTGCCAGCACCGAGGGGGCAGGCTCTGGAAACACCATATATTTT
j_gene: TRBJ1-6; abundance: many; v_gene: TRBV2; d_gene: TRBD1; CDR3aa: CASSLSWDRGTSPLHF; CDR3nt: TGTGCCAGCAGCTTGTCGTGGGACAGGGGGACATCACCCCTCCACTTT
j_gene: TRBJ1-1; abundance: few; v_gene: TRBV3-1; d_gene: -; CDR3aa: CASSQVQHNTEAFF; CDR3nt: TGTGCCAGCAGCCAAGTTCAGCATAACACTGAAGCTTTCTTT
j_gene: TRBJ2-7; abundance: -; v_gene: TRBV25-1; d_gene: -; CDR3aa: CASSGAYNSYEQYF; CDR3nt: TGTGCCAGCAGTGGGGCGTATAACTCCTACGAGCAGTACTTC
j_gene: TRBJ1-1; abundance: -; v_gene: TRBV3-1; d_gene: -; CDR3aa: CASSQARRNTEAFF; CDR3nt: TGTGCCAGCAGCCAAGCCCGGCGGAACACTGAAGCTTTCTTT
j_gene: TRBJ2-7; abundance: many; v_gene: TRBV6-1; d_gene: TRBD1; CDR3aa: CASSSTGPYEQYF; CDR3nt: TGTGCCAGCAGCTCGACAGGGCCCTACGAGCAGTACTTC